The 22 T cell receptor beta chains reported below all come from one sample, sequenced in a study of blood T cell repertoires in COVID-19. Profiling relied on immunoSEQ multiplex PCR, and the TCRdb table lists in-frame clones only, not all of them. The sample holds about 240,000 clones; around 86% are singletons and the top ten take roughly 2%. Sequencing was performed on peripheral blood. Receptor source: a man aged 30 to 45 who had recovered from COVID-19.

This clone was seen only a few times. The V gene is TRBV2, the J gene TRBJ1-2; D unresolved. V was trimmed by 8 bases and J by 9 bases, leaving 19 bases between them. This CDR3 contains 13 residues. Germline V gene lookup returns CDR1 SNHLY and CDR2 FYNNEI. The CDR3 coding sequence is TGTGCCAGCTTCGGAGGGCGGAGTAATCGCTACACCTTC. This codes for CASFGGRSNRYTF.

For the CDR3, the DNA is TGTGCCACCGAACAGGGGGCGCAGAACACTGAAGCTTTCTTT. Amino acids: CATEQGAQNTEAFF. The chain uses TRBV6-5 and TRBJ1-1; 9 bases are a match to TRBD1. Trimming took 10 bases from V and 1 from J; bases not matched to a gene: 7. This CDR3 has 14 amino acids. Germline V gives CDR1 MNHEY, CDR2 SVGAGI.

The chain carries TRBV18 and TRBJ1-3; D is unresolved. CDR3 length: 16 residues. In germline, CDR1 is KGHSH, CDR2 LQKENI. V dropped 3 bases and J dropped 0 bases, with 12 bases sitting between them. The CDR3 loop is CASSPSGSFSGNTIYF. CDR3 nucleotide sequence: TGTGCCAGCTCACCCTCGGGGTCGTTCTCTGGAAACACCATATATTTT.

The chain carries TRBV2 and TRBJ1-1; no firm D call. The CDR3 sequence is 13 residues long. V lost 6 bases, J lost 0 bases, and 8 bases lay in between. Germline CDR1 and CDR2: SNHLY and FYNNEI. The CDR3 nucleotides are TGTGCCAGCAGACCACAGATGAACACTGAAGCTTTCTTT. This sequence encodes CASRPQMNTEAFF.

This rearrangement joins TRBV19 to TRBJ2-1; 12 bases are a match to TRBD2. This CDR3 contains 16 residues. The V segment lost 5 bases and the J segment 5 bases; nucleotides outside the gene matches: 7. Germline V lookup: CDR1 LNHDA, CDR2 SQIVND (reference sequence). The CDR3 DNA sequence: TGTGCCAGTAGTCCCCGGAGGACTAGCGGGGACAATGAGCAGTTCTTC. Translated, it gives CASSPRRTSGDNEQFF.

V is TRBV11-2 and J is TRBJ1-1; weak D call: TRBD1 (5 bases). Between the trimmed V and J ends, which lost 1 base and 4 bases, there was a span of 16 bases. This CDR3 is built from 16 residues. CDR1 and CDR2 from the germline V gene are SGHAT and FQNNGV. The CDR3 loop is CASSLAGGGTGTEAFF. The CDR3 DNA reads TGTGCCAGCAGCTTAGCGGGCGGGGGGACGGGCACTGAAGCTTTCTTT. Full variable domain (outside the CDR3, taken from reference TRBV11-2 and TRBJ1-1): EAGVAQSPRYKIIEKRQSVAFWCNPISGHATLYWYQQILGQGPKLLIQFQNNGVVDDSQLPKDRFSAERLKGVDSTLKIQPAKLEDSAVYLCASSLAGGGTGTEAFFGQGTRLTVV.

CDR3 sequence: CASGQDRDSVGELFF. Written as DNA, the CDR3 is TGTGCCAGCGGACAGGACAGGGATTCGGTCGGGGAGCTGTTTTTT. The V call is TRBV7-3, the J call TRBJ2-2; the match to TRBD1 covers 8 bases. There are 15 residues in the CDR3. V dropped 8 bases and J dropped 7; count of bases not matched to a gene: 12. CDR1 and CDR2 from the germline V gene are SGHTA and FQGTGA.

This chain connects TRBV5-1 to TRBJ1-2; D may be TRBD1 (5 bases). The V and J ends lost 7 bases and 0 bases respectively, with 22 bases between them. There are 17 residues in the CDR3. Germline lookup yields CDR1 SGHRS and CDR2 YFSETQ. This CDR3 is CASSSRGVSPANYGYTF. In nucleotides, the CDR3 is TGCGCCAGCTCAAGTAGGGGCGTATCGCCAGCTAACTATGGCTACACCTTC.

This rearrangement joins TRBV27 to TRBJ1-4, with 7 bases that match TRBD1. Germline trimming cut 3 bases from V and 3 bases from J; bases unmatched to any gene: 4. Germline CDR1 reads MNHEY; CDR2 reads SMNVEV (reference sequence). The CDR3 loop spans 15 amino acids. CDR3 nucleotides: TGTGCCAGCAGTTTCCAGGGGGAATCTAATGAAAAACTGTTTTTT. It yields the protein CASSFQGESNEKLFF. The whole variable domain, filled in from reference TRBV27 and TRBJ1-4, reads EAQVTQNPRYLITVTGKKLTVTCSQNMNHEYMSWYRQDPGLGLRQIYYSMNVEVTDKGDVPEGYKVSRKEKRNFPLILESPSPNQTSLYFCASSFQGESNEKLFFGSGTQLSVL.

The chain uses TRBV10-2 and TRBJ2-7, with D possibly being TRBD2 (6 bases). This CDR3 has 14 amino acids. Germline values: CDR1 WSHSY, CDR2 SAAADI. V was pared by 2 bases and J by 6 bases, with 14 bases between. The CDR3 nucleotides read TGCGCCAGCAGTGAGAAGGTGGAGGGCGCCGAGCAGTACTTC. Its protein is CASSEKVEGAEQYF.

The chain joins TRBV19 to TRBJ1-2; 8 bases map to TRBD1. The CDR3 spans 14 residues. V dropped 6 bases and J dropped 2; count of bases not matched to a gene: 5. Germline V gives CDR1 LNHDA, CDR2 SQIVND (reference sequence). CDR3 bases: TGTGCCAGTAGACGAGGACAGGGCAACTATGGCTACACCTTC. Its protein is CASRRGQGNYGYTF.

J is TRBJ1-4 and V is TRBV3-1 (or the pseudogene TRBV3-2); 7 bases align to TRBD1. Trimming at V came to 4 bases and at J to 10 bases, leaving 9 bases not matched to a gene. The CDR3 has 14 residues. Per the germline V gene, CDR1 is LGHDT and CDR2 is YNNKEL (reference sequence). CDR3 sequence reads: CASSLQASGGKLFF. CDR3 sequence (DNA): TGTGCCAGCAGCCTACAGGCTTCAGGGGGAAAACTGTTTTTT.

The chain is built from TRBV5-5 and TRBJ1-5, with 7 nucleotides matching TRBD1. CDR1 is SGHKS and CDR2 is YYEKEE in the germline V gene (reference sequence). There are 14 residues in the CDR3. Trimming cost V 4 bases and J 2 bases; bases outside gene matches: 3. Written as DNA, the CDR3 is TGTGCCAGCAGCGTGGGGACAGGCAATCAGCCCCAGCATTTT. Protein: CASSVGTGNQPQHF.

V is TRBV2 and J is TRBJ2-6; the D is unclear. Looked up from germline, CDR1 is SNHLY and CDR2 is FYNNEI. The germline V and J ends were trimmed by 10 bases and 1 base, with 8 bases remaining between them. The CDR3 totals 13 residues. This CDR3 reads CATLGSGANVLTF. For the CDR3, the DNA is TGTGCCACCCTCGGGTCTGGGGCCAACGTCCTGACTTTC.

The chain has TRBV7-9 and TRBJ2-1, with D unresolved. The germline CDR1 and CDR2 sequences are SEHNR and FQNEAQ (reference sequence). Trimming cost V 3 bases and J 5 bases, with 14 bases left between them. The CDR3 totals 15 residues. The CDR3 loop reads CASSFIPQLDNEQFF. The DNA of the CDR3 is TGTGCCAGCAGCTTTATCCCGCAGTTGGACAATGAGCAGTTCTTC.

The chain employs TRBV5-4 and TRBJ1-1; D is unresolved. Germline lookup yields CDR1 SGHNT and CDR2 YYREEE (reference sequence). The CDR3 runs 15 residues. V lost 4 bases, J lost 0 bases, and 13 bases lay in between. The CDR3 DNA is TGTGCCAGCAGCCCCCAGCGAGAACTGAACACTGAAGCTTTCTTT. It specifies CASSPQRELNTEAFF.

The rearrangement uses TRBV19 and TRBJ2-2, with 10 bases fitting TRBD1. The V gene's germline CDR1 is LNHDA and CDR2 SQIVND (reference sequence). The CDR3 is made up of 14 amino acids. V was clipped by 7 bases and J by 6 bases; unmatched bases: 5. CDR3 sequence reads: CASTRTGGPGELFF. The CDR3 DNA reads TGTGCCAGTACCCGGACAGGGGGGCCCGGGGAGCTGTTTTTT.

J is TRBJ1-3 and V is TRBV28; D may be TRBD1 (6 bases). The CDR3 has 18 residues. The V and J ends lost 9 bases and 0 bases respectively, with 24 bases between them. Germline CDR1 MDHEN, CDR2 SYDVKM. As DNA, the CDR3 is TGTGCCAGTTTAGCGACAGGCCAGAGGAGTAACTCTGGAAACACCATATATTTT. Its protein product is CASLATGQRSNSGNTIYF.

The chain joins TRBV9 to TRBJ1-4; D might be TRBD1 (6 bases). Germline CDR1 and CDR2: SGDLS and YYNGEE. Deletions cut 0 bases from V and 7 bases from J, with 7 bases between. The CDR3 runs 13 residues. The CDR3 DNA reads as TGTGCCAGCAGCGTAGAGACAGGTGAAAAACTGTTTTTT. It codes for CASSVETGEKLFF.

About this clone: An end of the junction differs from the germline gene, which may be a read error. The chain employs TRBV5-1 and TRBJ1-1, with D hard to call. The germline V gene encodes CDR1 SGHRS and CDR2 YFSETQ. The CDR3 runs to 13 residues. The CDR3 DNA sequence: TGCGCCAGCAGCTTGGACAGATACACTGATGCTTTCTTT. Protein: CASSLDRYTDAFF.

The chain combines TRBV14 with TRBJ2-3; 14 nucleotides align to TRBD2. The J segment lost 9 bases and the V segment lost 3 bases, leaving 8 bases of the junction unmatched. The CDR3 runs 16 residues. Germline V gene lookup returns CDR1 SGHDN and CDR2 FVKESK. CDR3 in amino acids: CASSHTLRTSGGTQYF. The CDR3 coding sequence is TGTGCCAGCAGCCACACTCTGCGGACTAGCGGGGGGACGCAGTATTTT.

This rearrangement joins TRBV11-2 to TRBJ2-5; no definite D call. Trimming took off 4 bases at V and 0 bases at J, with 12 bases between the two ends. This CDR3 is built from 15 residues. Germline loops: CDR1 SGHAT, CDR2 FQNNGV. CDR3 amino acids: CASSSLIEYQETQYF. CDR3 DNA: TGTGCCAGCAGCTCCCTAATCGAGTACCAAGAGACCCAGTACTTC.